This entry lists 23 T cell receptor beta chains sequenced from one sample in a study of T cells after yellow fever vaccination. TCRdb processed the 5' RACE reads anew with MiXCR; each CDR3 protein has one entry. The sample carries around 300,000 distinct CDR3 sequences, approximately 4.5% recorded once. The sample in question was PBMCs, obtained 15 days after the yellow fever booster vaccination. These TCRs come from a man aged 18-30 years who received the YFV17D yellow fever vaccine.

The table lists this clonotype with many counts. The chain links TRBV12-3 or TRBV12-4 to TRBJ2-7, with D maybe TRBD1 (5 bases). Between the trimmed V and J ends, which lost 4 bases and 3 bases, there was a span of 13 bases. This CDR3 spans 14 amino acids. The CDR3 here is CASSSTVFSYEQYF. The CDR3, as DNA: TGTGCCAGCAGTTCGACAGTCTTTAGCTACGAGCAGTACTTC.

The CDR3: CASSSGQGAGANVLTF. The DNA of the CDR3 is TGCGCCAGCAGCTCCGGACAGGGAGCTGGGGCCAACGTCCTGACTTTC. This sequence joins TRBV5-1 and TRBJ2-6; 8 positions agree with TRBD1. The ends lost 3 bases at V and 2 bases at J; junction bases unmatched: 4. Per the germline V gene, CDR1 is SGHRS and CDR2 is YFSETQ. The CDR3 runs 16 residues.

The V and J genes are TRBV28 and TRBJ2-3, with D hard to call. The length of the CDR3 is 15 residues. Trimming shortened V by 10 bases and J by 0 bases, and 17 bases separated the two germline ends. CDR1 is MDHEN and CDR2 is SYDVKM in the germline V gene. Here the CDR3 reads CATSGPRTSTDTQYF. The CDR3 DNA reads TGTGCCACCTCTGGTCCCCGTACTAGCACAGATACGCAGTATTTT.

This clonotype appeared many times. The chain recombines TRBV12-3 or TRBV12-4 with TRBJ2-5; weak D call: TRBD1 (6 bases). The CDR3 loop spans 12 amino acids. Trimming took off 6 bases at V and 5 bases at J, with 10 bases between the two ends. This chain's CDR3 is CASRDSKETQYF. DNA of the CDR3: TGTGCCAGCAGGGACAGTAAGGAGACCCAGTACTTC.

The CDR3: CASSYSSQTTNYGYTF. The CDR3 DNA reads as TGTGCCAGCAGTTACTCGAGTCAGACAACTAACTATGGCTACACCTTC. The V and J genes are TRBV6-6 and TRBJ1-2; D is unresolved. CDR3 length: 16 residues. The V end was cut by 0 bases, the J end by 0 bases, with 11 bases between. Germline V CDR1 and CDR2: MNHNY, SVGAGI (reference sequence).

This clonotype has just a few counts. V usage is TRBV7-2 and J usage is TRBJ1-1; unclear D gene. CDR1 is SGHTA, CDR2 FQGNSA, per germline. Trimming shortened V by 6 bases and J by 1 base, and 15 bases separated the two germline ends. The CDR3 consists of 15 residues. For the CDR3, the DNA is TGTGCCAGCAGTGCTAACACCTATCCGAACACTGAAGCTTTCTTT. Its protein product is CASSANTYPNTEAFF.

This clonotype was found many times. The rearrangement uses TRBV6-5 and TRBJ1-1; possible D gene TRBD1, 5 bases. The V end was cut by 2 bases, the J end by 5 bases, with 6 bases between. This CDR3 spans 12 amino acids. Germline V gene data show CDR1 as MNHEY and CDR2 as SVGAGI. Here the CDR3 reads CASSYGGTEAFF. CDR3 in DNA: TGTGCCAGCAGTTACGGGGGGACTGAAGCTTTCTTT.

This clonotype was observed a handful of times. In DNA form, the CDR3 reads TGTGCCAGCTCCCTACGAACCGGGACTAGCGGTACGAAATCTAGCACAGATACGCAGTATTTT. It yields the protein CASSLRTGTSGTKSSTDTQYF. The chain employs TRBV6-9 and TRBJ2-3; 11 bases map to TRBD2. V was clipped by 8 bases and J by 0 bases; unmatched bases: 22. Germline V gene data show CDR1 as MNHGY and CDR2 as SVAAGI. This CDR3 spans 21 amino acids.

This clonotype appeared a few times. The rearrangement uses TRBV5-1 and TRBJ2-3, with D maybe TRBD2 (5 bases). V lost 8 bases, J lost 2 bases, and 9 bases lay in between. Germline CDR1 and CDR2: SGHRS and YFSETQ. This CDR3 comprises 12 residues. Here the CDR3 reads CASGLDTDTQYF. The CDR3 nucleotides read TGCGCCAGTGGACTTGACACAGATACGCAGTATTTT.

J is TRBJ2-7 and V is TRBV7-2; TRBD2 is a possible D gene (5 bases). The CDR3 is made up of 14 amino acids. Germline loops: CDR1 SGHTA, CDR2 FQGNSA. The V end lost 11 bases, the J end lost 2 bases, and 19 bases lay between the germline ends. CDR3 nucleotides: TGTGCCCCGGGGATAACTCAAATACCCTACGAGCAGTACGTC. It is translated as CAPGITQIPYEQYV.

The chain is built from TRBV20-1 and TRBJ1-5, with TRBD1 identical over 8 bases. The CDR3 has 17 amino acids. Unmatched junction bases numbered 14, after V lost 6 bases and J lost 1 base. The V gene's germline CDR1 is DFQATT and CDR2 SNEGSKA (reference sequence). As DNA, the CDR3 is TGCAGTGCCCTACAAGACAGGGGAGGAACAAGCAATCAGCCCCAGCATTTT. Amino acid sequence: CSALQDRGGTSNQPQHF.

This clonotype was found many times. The chain has TRBV7-3 and TRBJ2-4, with D maybe TRBD1 (6 bases). V dropped 5 bases and J dropped 0 bases, with 17 bases sitting between them. Germline values: CDR1 SGHTA, CDR2 FQGTGA. CDR3 length: 17 residues. The CDR3 sequence is CASSPTAGTLAKNIQYF. Written as DNA, the CDR3 is TGTGCCAGCAGCCCGACCGCCGGGACACTAGCCAAAAACATTCAGTACTTC.

The chain joins TRBV10-3 to TRBJ2-1; a weak D match, TRBD1 (6 bases). CDR1 is ENHRY, CDR2 SYGVKD, per germline. The CDR3 runs 15 residues. V lost 0 bases, J lost 7 bases, and 13 bases lay in between. The CDR3 nucleotides read TGTGCCATCAGTGAGTCGGGCAGGGGAAGTAATGAGCAGTTCTTC. Translation gives CAISESGRGSNEQFF.

This clonotype has more than one count but fewer than ten. The rearrangement joins TRBV30 to TRBJ1-2; TRBD1 agrees at 7 bases. The CDR3 is made up of 13 amino acids. The ends lost 5 bases at V and 4 bases at J; junction bases unmatched: 7. Germline V gives CDR1 GTSNPN, CDR2 SVGIG (reference sequence). The CDR3 reads CAWADREFYGYTF. In nucleotides, the CDR3 is TGTGCCTGGGCAGACAGGGAGTTCTATGGCTACACCTTC.

This clonotype was counted a few times. The chain couples TRBV4-3 to TRBJ1-2; maybe TRBD1 (5 bases). V lost 0 bases and J lost 7, with 6 bases in between. The CDR3 sequence is 12 residues long. Per the germline V gene, CDR1 is LGHNA and CDR2 is YSLEER. CDR3 sequence: CASSQEGVGYTF. CDR3 in DNA: TGCGCCAGCAGCCAAGAGGGGGTTGGCTACACCTTC.

This clonotype was recorded a few times. J is TRBJ2-5 and V is TRBV7-2; D is uncertain. This CDR3 spans 13 amino acids. Trimming stripped 1 base from V and 3 bases from J, with 6 bases between. Germline-derived CDR1 and CDR2 are SGHTA and FQGNSA. CDR3 coding DNA: TGTGCCAGCAGCTTAGTAAAAGAAGAGACCCAGTACTTC. This translates into CASSLVKEETQYF.

There are many counts of this clonotype. This chain joins TRBV27 and TRBJ1-5; D not resolved. CDR3 length: 17 residues. Germline CDR1 and CDR2: MNHEY and SMNVEV (reference sequence). The V end was cut by 3 bases, the J end by 0 bases, with 15 bases between. CDR3: CASSFRGGSYSNQPQHF. CDR3 DNA sequence: TGTGCCAGCAGTTTCCGTGGAGGGTCCTATAGCAATCAGCCCCAGCATTTT.

Concerning this clonotype: A read error may account for a junction end that differs from germline. The CDR3 sequence: CCARSGAHTDTQYF. The CDR3 nucleotides are TGCTGTGCTAGATCGGGGGCCCACACAGATACGCAGTATTTT. The V call is TRBV20-1, the J call TRBJ2-3; D tentatively reads TRBD1 or TRBD2 (6 bases each). The CDR3 is made up of 14 amino acids. The germline gives CDR1 DFQATT, CDR2 SNEGSKA (reference sequence).

The V gene is TRBV5-1, the J gene TRBJ2-2, with D tentatively TRBD1 or TRBD2 (5 bases each). Trimming removed 4 bases from V and 6 bases from J, with 16 bases in between. The CDR3 runs to 15 residues. Germline CDR1 reads SGHRS; CDR2 reads YFSETQ. In nucleotides, the CDR3 is TGCGCCAGCAGCCCCCGGGGCACTCAGGCCGGGGAGCTGTTTTTT. Amino acid sequence: CASSPRGTQAGELFF.

V and J are TRBV21-1 and TRBJ1-5; TRBD1 reflects the table's D call only, with no check against the DNA. TRBV21-1 counts as a pseudogene. The CDR3 sequence is 17 residues long. DNA of the CDR3: TGTGCCAGCAGCAAGCGTTTTCCGGGAGAGGATGGTCAGCCCCAGCATTTT. This codes for CASSKRFPGEDGQPQHF.

V gene TRBV28 combines with J gene TRBJ2-1, with a possible D match to TRBD1 (5 bases). Germline CDR1 MDHEN, CDR2 SYDVKM. The CDR3 loop spans 12 amino acids. V gave up 11 bases and J gave up 2 bases, with 10 bases separating them. CDR3 nucleotide sequence: TGTGCCGTCAGGGCGGCCTACAATGAGCAGTTCTTC. Translated, it gives CAVRAAYNEQFF.

There are many counts of this clonotype. The chain has TRBV6-6 and TRBJ2-7; weak D call: TRBD1 (5 bases). Trimming left V 5 bases short and J 3 bases short, with 11 bases between. CDR1 is MNHNY, CDR2 SVGAGI, per germline (reference sequence). The CDR3 totals 13 residues. The CDR3 loop reads CASSLGHGYEQYV. The DNA of the CDR3 is TGTGCCAGCAGTCTCGGACACGGCTACGAGCAGTACGTC.

This clonotype was counted only a few times. The V call is TRBV7-2, the J call TRBJ2-4; D gene ambiguous. CDR1 is SGHTA, CDR2 FQGNSA, per germline. The ends were cut back, 4 bases at V and 0 bases at J, with 13 bases in the middle. The CDR3 is made up of 16 amino acids. The CDR3 coding sequence is TGTGCCAGCAGCTCCGACCGACTCCTAGCCAAAAACATTCAGTACTTC. Amino acid sequence: CASSSDRLLAKNIQYF.